The rows below give T cell receptor beta chains drawn from one sample of a study of blood T cell repertoires in COVID-19. Libraries were prepared by immunoSEQ multiplex PCR; TCRdb keeps only in-frame clonotypes and omits some of them. The sample lists about 330,000 clones; about 91% were seen once. Specimen: peripheral blood. The receptors were sampled from a man aged 30 to 45 with COVID-19, enrolled during active disease. Both conserved end residues are part of each CDR3. D genes are given only for firm matches. Where a row states a size, it is once, few, many or the class of an expanded clone; other rows omit it.

NA	TRBD2	TRBV4-3	TRBJ2-7	CASSQVGLAGSSYEQYF	TGCGCCAGCAGCCAAGTAGGACTAGCGGGGAGCTCCTACGAGCAGTACTTC
NA	TRBD1	TRBV6-1	TRBJ1-6	CASSESPDREYSPLHF	TGTGCCAGCAGTGAATCCCCCGACAGGGAGTATTCACCCCTCCACTTT
NA	NA	TRBV6-2/TRBV6-3	TRBJ2-7	CASSPRRQFLPDYEQYF	TGTGCCAGCAGTCCCCGAAGACAGTTCCTGCCTGATTACGAGCAGTACTTC
NA	NA	TRBV7-7	TRBJ2-1	CASSLRRGSYNEQFF	TGTGCCAGCAGCCTTCGGCGGGGCTCCTACAATGAGCAGTTCTTC
once	TRBD2	TRBV13	TRBJ2-3	CASSLILGGGLAESGTDTQYF	TGTGCCAGCAGCTTAATTCTGGGGGGGGGACTAGCGGAGTCCGGCACAGATACGCAGTATTTT
NA	NA	TRBV5-1	TRBJ2-3	CASSLSRGKSTDTQYF	TGCGCCAGCAGCTTGAGTCGGGGGAAAAGCACAGATACGCAGTATTTT
NA	TRBD2	TRBV4-3	TRBJ2-2	CASSQANAGEGRTGELFF	TGCGCCAGCAGCCAAGCTAATGCGGGAGAGGGTCGCACCGGGGAGCTGTTTTTT
NA	TRBD1	TRBV30	TRBJ1-5	CAWTRTGRGQPQHF	TGTGCCTGGACGCGGACAGGGCGCGGTCAGCCCCAGCATTTT
NA	NA	TRBV7-6	TRBJ2-7	CASSLVRRGYDEQYF	TGTGCCAGCAGCTTAGTTCGTCGAGGGTACGACGAGCAGTACTTC
once	TRBD1	TRBV27	TRBJ1-2	CASSFTGVGGYTF	TGTGCCAGCAGTTTTACAGGGGTTGGAGGCTACACCTTC
NA	NA	TRBV6-1	TRBJ2-5	CASSPDMLETQYF	TGTGCCAGCAGCCCCGACATGTTAGAGACCCAGTACTTC
NA	TRBD1	TRBV3-1/TRBV3-2	TRBJ1-5	CASSQEYGTGHNQPQHF	TGTGCCAGCAGCCAAGAGTATGGGACAGGGCACAATCAGCCCCAGCATTTT
NA	NA	TRBV18	TRBJ2-7	CASSPTGSEQYF	TGTGCCAGCTCACCAACCGGGAGCGAGCAGTACTTC
NA	TRBD1	TRBV5-4	TRBJ2-6	CASSQGTVSSGANVLTF	TGTGCCAGCAGCCAAGGGACAGTGAGCTCTGGGGCCAACGTCCTGACTTTC
NA	NA	TRBV6-6	TRBJ1-1	CASSDSGITEAFF	TGTGCCAGCAGTGATTCGGGTATTACTGAAGCTTTCTTT
NA	NA	TRBV24-1	TRBJ2-7	CATSDLLLAQSYEQYF	TGTGCCACCAGTGATTTACTCCTAGCCCAGAGCTACGAGCAGTACTTC
once	TRBD2	TRBV7-7	TRBJ2-2	CASSRGGSGELFF	TGTGCCAGCAGCCGGGGGGGCTCCGGGGAGCTGTTTTTT
NA	TRBD2	TRBV4-1	TRBJ2-3	CASQLKTSGGADTQYF	TGCGCCAGTCAACTGAAGACTAGCGGGGGGGCCGATACGCAGTATTTT
NA	TRBD1	TRBV4-3	TRBJ2-7	CASSQLHPDPRRLRNRGHEQYF	TGCGCCAGCAGCCAACTCCACCCCGACCCTAGGCGTTTGAGGAACAGGGGCCACGAGCAGTACTTC
NA	NA	TRBV3-1/TRBV3-2	TRBJ2-3	CASSPDRMGTDTQYF	TGTGCCAGCAGCCCAGACAGGATGGGCACAGATACGCAGTATTTT
NA	NA	TRBV18	TRBJ2-3	CASSPPGDTDTQYF	TGTGCCAGCTCACCACCAGGGGACACAGATACGCAGTATTTT
NA	TRBD1	TRBV4-2	TRBJ2-1	CASRQDRGSYNEQFF	TGTGCCAGCAGACAAGACAGGGGCTCCTACAATGAGCAGTTCTTC
NA	TRBD1	TRBV11-3	TRBJ2-6	CASSLEGRTGPSTGANVLTF	TGTGCCAGCAGCTTAGAAGGGCGGACAGGGCCTTCAACTGGGGCCAACGTCCTGACTTTC
once	NA	TRBV15	TRBJ2-1	CATSTGDEQFF	TGTGCCACCAGCACAGGGGATGAGCAGTTCTTC
NA	NA	TRBV19	TRBJ1-2	CASTDLRAGYTF	TGTGCCAGTACCGATCTCCGAGCCGGCTACACCTTC
NA	TRBD1	TRBV5-1	TRBJ2-6	CASSLAPLRTGRSGANVLTF	TGCGCCAGCAGCTTGGCCCCGCTCAGGACAGGTCGCTCTGGGGCCAACGTCCTGACTTTC
few	TRBD1	TRBV5-4	TRBJ1-1	CASSSPPLGGNTEAFF	TGTGCCAGCAGCTCCCCTCCGCTAGGGGGCAACACTGAAGCTTTCTTT
few	NA	TRBV18	TRBJ1-1	CASSQQGMANTEAFF	TGTGCCAGCTCACAACAGGGAATGGCGAACACTGAAGCTTTCTTT
NA	NA	TRBV6-5	TRBJ2-7	CASSYVPGTYEQYF	TGTGCCAGCAGTTACGTTCCAGGGACCTACGAGCAGTACTTC
NA	NA	TRBV2	TRBJ1-1	CASSGHTTLGSGTEAFF	TGTGCCAGCAGTGGGCATACAACCCTGGGGAGCGGGACAGAAGCTTTCTTT
NA	NA	TRBV6-5	TRBJ2-7	CASSYFISSSSYEQYF	TGTGCCAGCAGTTACTTCATAAGTAGCAGTTCCTACGAGCAGTACTTC
NA	TRBD1	TRBV4-3	TRBJ2-7	CASSQDRGQYEQYF	TGCGCCAGCAGCCAAGACAGGGGGCAGTACGAGCAGTACTTC
NA	NA	TRBV7-2	TRBJ2-1	CASSAGLTGNEQFF	TGTGCCAGCAGCGCCGGGTTAACCGGGAATGAGCAGTTCTTC
NA	NA	TRBV18	TRBJ1-5	CASSPGREAGQPQHF	TGTGCCAGCTCACCAGGTAGGGAGGCGGGTCAGCCCCAGCATTTT
NA	TRBD2	TRBV6-5	TRBJ2-7	CASSLGGASAYEQYF	TGTGCCAGCAGTTTGGGAGGGGCGAGCGCGTACGAGCAGTACTTC